This TCR beta chain was sequenced for a study of tumor-infiltrating lymphocytes in primary liver carcinoma. Background on the study: Roughly 3.65 to 7.13 million productive TCRbeta reads came from each sample, comparable across tissue types.

Constant-region priming of about 500 ng total RNA yielded TCR beta cDNA. Three rounds of nested multiplex PCR with slightly modified ARM-PCR produced TCR beta libraries. Forward primers for TRBV1-TRBV30 and a C-beta reverse primer served the first two PCR rounds, at about 9 cycles each. TCRdb used MiXCR to reprocess the multiplex PCR reads, holding one entry per CDR3 protein. The repertoire holds approximately 20,000 distinct CDR3 sequences, with approximately 79% as singletons. Regarding this clonotype: The junction departs from the called germline gene at one end, perhaps through a read error.

Co-extraction of both nucleic acids (RNA and DNA) used roughly 18-32 mg of unsorted bulk tissue. Surgical resection was the treatment these patients received for primary liver carcinoma. The study found over 85% viable tumor cells in every tumor sample. Germline assignment: CDR1 MNHEY and CDR2 SVGAGI. This CDR3 comprises 15 residues. This clonotype was sampled from a woman aged 25 to 45 with primary liver carcinoma and hepatitis B virus infection. The sample comprised liver tumor tissue from sampling region 1. This sample's subset: tumor region T1, superior pole. The chain couples TRBV6-5 to TRBJ2-2, with 8 bases identical to TRBD1. The CDR3 region has the DNA TGCGCCAGCAATCCGTGGACAGGGTTCACCGGGGAGCTGTTTTTT. Amino acids: CASNPWTGFTGELFF.